Below, 20 T cell receptor beta chains from the same sample are listed, as sequenced in a study of blood T cells in healthy people across ages (dated by TCRdb to the mid-2010s). Preparation of the library involved 5' RACE. The instrument was an Illumina HiSeq 2500. A second PCR of roughly 7 to 11 cycles was performed with a sample-barcoded 5' primer and a J-beta primer mix. Clones were called with MiXCR by TCRdb after fastp trimmed the public reads at Q25, and only in-frame beta chains were retained. Merged by CDR3 protein, the rows form single entries marked with the most common genes and DNA. The sample contains roughly 730,000 distinct CDR3 sequences, more than 55% of them found a single time. The top ten hold around 24% of the sample. The sample comprised blood. These receptors were taken from a man aged 35 to 55 in good health.

The V call is TRBV19, the J call TRBJ2-4; a possible D gene is TRBD1 (6 bases). The CDR3 runs to 16 residues. Germline CDR1 is LNHDA and CDR2 is SQIVND (reference sequence). V was cut by 6 bases and J by 3 bases, with 18 bases left in between. DNA of the CDR3: TGTGCCAGTAGCCCTACCCTACAGGGTGGCAAAAACATTCAGTACTTC. This codes for CASSPTLQGGKNIQYF.

The rearrangement uses TRBV7-7 and TRBJ2-5; D is uncertain. V lost 5 bases and J 5 bases, leaving 15 bases between the germline ends. Germline values: CDR1 SSHAT, CDR2 FNYEAQ (reference sequence). This CDR3 has 14 residues. Written as DNA, the CDR3 is TGTGCCAGCAGCCCCCGAGTAGGTTCCGAGACCCAGTACTTC. Encoded protein: CASSPRVGSETQYF.

This clonotype was seen only a few times. The V call is TRBV5-5, the J call TRBJ2-7, with D possibly matching TRBD2 (5 bases). This CDR3 is 18 amino acids long. The ends were cut back, 1 base at V and 3 bases at J, with 23 bases in the middle. Germline V gives CDR1 SGHKS, CDR2 YYEKEE (reference sequence). The CDR3 sequence is CASSLFPGNTKRFYEQYF. The CDR3 region has the DNA TGTGCCAGCAGCTTGTTTCCGGGGAATACCAAGAGATTCTACGAGCAGTACTTC.

The chain carries TRBV5-8 and TRBJ2-1, with 8 bases that match TRBD2. Trimming at V came to 0 bases and at J to 8 bases, leaving 10 bases not matched to a gene. Germline-derived CDR1 and CDR2 are SGHTS and YDEGEE. The CDR3 has 16 residues. Written as DNA, the CDR3 is TGTGCCAGCAGCTTGGCCGGGCTAGCGGGTAGCTATGAGCAGTTCTTC. As protein: CASSLAGLAGSYEQFF.

This clonotype was seen more than once but under ten times. The chain uses TRBV12-3 or TRBV12-4 and TRBJ2-5; D is undetermined. TRBJ2-7 explains the end of the DNA better; the J call may be wrong. The CDR3 runs to 14 residues. The CDR3 sequence: CASSLIVAADEQYF. CDR3 in DNA: TGTGCCAGCAGTTTAATAGTGGCCGCCGACGAGCAGTACTTC.

This clonotype was counted between two and nine times. This chain's CDR3 is CASSFTEGTEAFF. CDR3 sequence (DNA): TGTGCCAGCAGTTTCACCGAGGGTACTGAAGCTTTCTTT. J is TRBJ1-1 and V is TRBV12-3 or TRBV12-4; D uncertain. This CDR3 contains 13 residues. V lost 3 bases and J lost 5, with 10 bases in between.

The gene calls are TRBV4-1 and TRBJ2-3; 7 nucleotides agree with TRBD1. CDR1 is MGHRA, CDR2 YSYEKL, per germline. The CDR3 covers 15 residues. J was trimmed by 5 bases and V by 4 bases; bases with no gene match: 9. CDR3 sequence (DNA): TGCGCCAGCAGCCCCTATGACAGGGATCGAGATACGCAGTATTTT. Amino acids: CASSPYDRDRDTQYF.

This rearrangement joins TRBV12-3 or TRBV12-4 to TRBJ2-5; unclear D gene. The CDR3 contains 14 residues. The V end lost 5 bases, the J end lost 0 bases, and 10 bases lay between the germline ends. As DNA, the CDR3 is TGTGCCAGCAGTCTCAACGGCAACCAAGAGACCCAGTACTTC. It codes for CASSLNGNQETQYF.

The rearrangement joins TRBV6-1 to TRBJ2-3; 11 bases are shared with TRBD2. The CDR3 spans 17 residues. V gave up 6 bases and J gave up 2 bases; unmatched junction bases: 10. Germline V lookup: CDR1 MNHNS, CDR2 SASEGT. The DNA of the CDR3 is TGTGCCAGCAGCCGAACCGGGACTAGCGGACACACAGATACGCAGTATTTT. This encodes CASSRTGTSGHTDTQYF.

This clonotype appeared once. The genes are TRBV20-1 and TRBJ2-5; weak D call: TRBD2 (5 bases). The DNA end is more similar to TRBJ2-7, so the J call may be wrong. This CDR3 region has 14 residues. Germline values: CDR1 DFQATT, CDR2 SNEGSKA (reference sequence). The CDR3 DNA is TGCAGTGCAATAAGGACTGGAACTGGCTACGAGCAGTACTTC. The encoded protein is CSAIRTGTGYEQYF.

The rearrangement uses TRBV20-1 and TRBJ2-3; either TRBD1 or TRBD2 may fit D (6 bases each). V lost 8 bases and J lost 6, with 18 bases in between. The CDR3 is 13 amino acids. Germline V gene lookup returns CDR1 DFQATT and CDR2 SNEGSKA (reference sequence). The DNA for the CDR3 is TGCAGTCCCTACTACGGGGGCGCGGATACGCAGTATTTT. This codes for CSPYYGGADTQYF.

The chain uses TRBV7-2 and TRBJ2-4; TRBD2 aligns across 11 bases. The CDR3 contains 12 residues. CDR1 SGHTA and CDR2 FQGNSA come from the germline V gene. The trim removed 4 bases at V and 15 bases at J, leaving 5 bases unmatched. As DNA, the CDR3 is TGTGCCAGCAGCTCTACTAGCGGGAGATTGTACTTC. Translation gives CASSSTSGRLYF.

This clonotype turned up a few times. This chain joins TRBV12-3 or TRBV12-4 and TRBJ2-4, with 11 bases identical to TRBD2. The CDR3 loop spans 19 amino acids. The ends lost 6 bases at V and 1 base at J; junction bases unmatched: 14. This chain's CDR3 is CASSPRLAGLVSAKNIQYF. CDR3 bases: TGTGCCAGCAGCCCAAGACTAGCGGGACTGGTTTCGGCCAAAAACATTCAGTACTTC.

This CDR3 is CASRRLAGNLNEQFF. The CDR3 DNA follows: TGTGCCAGCAGGAGACTAGCGGGAAATCTCAATGAGCAGTTCTTC. The chain employs TRBV28 and TRBJ2-1; 11 positions agree with TRBD2. This CDR3 is 15 amino acids long. V lost 6 bases and J lost 6; bases outside the gene matches: 7. Germline V gene data show CDR1 as MDHEN and CDR2 as SYDVKM.

The rearrangement uses TRBV28 and TRBJ2-7; 7 nucleotides agree with TRBD2. V gave up 7 bases and J gave up 6 bases; unmatched junction bases: 9. The V gene's germline CDR1 is MDHEN and CDR2 SYDVKM. The CDR3 length is 13 residues. The CDR3 region has the DNA TGTGCCAGCACGGGGGGAGGGCCCCTCGAGCAGTACTTC. Its translation: CASTGGGPLEQYF.

In this sample, this clonotype turned up once. This chain connects TRBV6-6 to TRBJ2-1; 10 bases align to TRBD1. The CDR3 loop spans 15 amino acids. Germline trimming cut 6 bases from V and 5 bases from J; bases unmatched to any gene: 7. Germline assignment: CDR1 MNHNY and CDR2 SVGAGI (reference sequence). As DNA, the CDR3 is TGTGCCAGCAGCCCGCGGACAGGGGGTCACAATGAGCAGTTCTTC. Translating it yields CASSPRTGGHNEQFF.

In this sample, this clonotype turned up a few times. This rearrangement joins TRBV27 to TRBJ2-7; no firm D call. V lost 4 bases and J lost 2, with 18 bases in between. The CDR3 sequence is 16 residues long. Germline values: CDR1 MNHEY, CDR2 SMNVEV (reference sequence). The CDR3 reads CASSYHLGEKAYEQYF. The CDR3, as DNA: TGTGCCAGCAGTTATCACCTTGGCGAGAAGGCCTACGAGCAGTACTTC.

The V gene is TRBV5-1, the J gene TRBJ1-1, with unresolved D. Germline V gives CDR1 SGHRS, CDR2 YFSETQ. The CDR3 is made up of 14 amino acids. The germline V and J ends were trimmed by 0 bases and 4 bases, with 10 bases remaining between them. CDR3 residues: CASSLAGEGTEAFF. The CDR3 nucleotides read TGCGCCAGCAGCTTGGCTGGAGAGGGCACTGAAGCTTTCTTT.

The chain recombines TRBV20-1 with TRBJ2-5; 10 positions match TRBD1. This CDR3 has 15 amino acids. V was pared by 0 bases and J by 11 bases, with 12 bases of the junction left unmatched. From germline, CDR1 is DFQATT and CDR2 SNEGSKA (reference sequence). The CDR3 protein is CSARDPGQGHQEQYF. CDR3 bases: TGCAGTGCTAGAGACCCGGGACAGGGGCATCAAGAGCAGTACTTC.

The table lists this clonotype with a few counts. DNA of the CDR3: TGTGCCAGCACCCCTTTTGGACAGGGGCTCTCCTACGAGCAGTACTTC. Protein product: CASTPFGQGLSYEQYF. The chain couples TRBV28 to TRBJ2-7, with 9 bases that match TRBD1. The CDR3 is 16 amino acids. Germline trimming cut 7 bases from V and 0 bases from J; bases unmatched to any gene: 10. Germline loops: CDR1 MDHEN, CDR2 SYDVKM.